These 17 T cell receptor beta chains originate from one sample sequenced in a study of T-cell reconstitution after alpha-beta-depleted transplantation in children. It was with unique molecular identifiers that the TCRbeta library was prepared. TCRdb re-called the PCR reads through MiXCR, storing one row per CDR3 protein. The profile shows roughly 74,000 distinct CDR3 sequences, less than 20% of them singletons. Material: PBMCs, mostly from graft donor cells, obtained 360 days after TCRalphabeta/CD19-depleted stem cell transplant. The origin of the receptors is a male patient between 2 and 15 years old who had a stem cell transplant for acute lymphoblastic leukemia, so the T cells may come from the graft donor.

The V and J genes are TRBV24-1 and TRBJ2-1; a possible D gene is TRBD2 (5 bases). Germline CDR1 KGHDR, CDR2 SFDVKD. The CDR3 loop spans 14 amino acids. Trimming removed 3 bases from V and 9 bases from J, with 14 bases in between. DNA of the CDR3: TGTGCCACCAGTGATACAACTAGAGGCGGTGAGCAGTTCTTC. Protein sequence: CATSDTTRGGEQFF.

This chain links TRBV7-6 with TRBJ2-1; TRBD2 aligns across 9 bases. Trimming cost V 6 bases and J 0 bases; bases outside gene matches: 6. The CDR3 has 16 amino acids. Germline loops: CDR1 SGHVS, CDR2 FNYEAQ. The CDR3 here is CASRGLAGPSYNEQFF. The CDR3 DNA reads TGTGCCAGCAGGGGGCTAGCGGGACCCTCCTACAATGAGCAGTTCTTC.

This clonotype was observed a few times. Here the CDR3 reads CASKTGFNRDKNIQYF. DNA for the CDR3: TGCGCCAGCAAGACAGGGTTTAACAGAGACAAAAACATTCAGTACTTC. This sequence joins TRBV5-1 and TRBJ2-4; TRBD1 matches at 7 bases. CDR1 is SGHRS, CDR2 YFSETQ, per germline. This CDR3 has 16 residues. J was trimmed by 3 bases and V by 6 bases; bases with no gene match: 12. The full variable domain, rest sourced from reference TRBV5-1 and TRBJ2-4, is KAGVTQTPRYLIKTRGQQVTLSCSPISGHRSVSWYQQTPGQGLQFLFEYFSETQRNKGNFPGRFSGRQFSNSRSEMNVSTLELGDSALYLCASKTGFNRDKNIQYFGAGTRLSVL.

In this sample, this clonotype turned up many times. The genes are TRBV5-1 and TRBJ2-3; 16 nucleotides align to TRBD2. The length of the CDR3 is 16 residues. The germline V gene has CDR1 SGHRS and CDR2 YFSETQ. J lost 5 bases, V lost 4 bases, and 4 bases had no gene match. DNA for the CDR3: TGCGCCAGCAGCCCGGGACTAGCGGGAGGGCTAGATACGCAGTATTTT. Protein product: CASSPGLAGGLDTQYF.

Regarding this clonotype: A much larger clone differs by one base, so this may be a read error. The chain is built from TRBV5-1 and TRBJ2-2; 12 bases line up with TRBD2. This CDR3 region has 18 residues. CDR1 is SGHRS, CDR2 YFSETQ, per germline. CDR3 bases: TGCGCCAGCAGCTTGGCCGGACTAGCGGGATCGAACACCGGGGATCTGTTTTTT. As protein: CASSLAGLAGSNTGDLFF.

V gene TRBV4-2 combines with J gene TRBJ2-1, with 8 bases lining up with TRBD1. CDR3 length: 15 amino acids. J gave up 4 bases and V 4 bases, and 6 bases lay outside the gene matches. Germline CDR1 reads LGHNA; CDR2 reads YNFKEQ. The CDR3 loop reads CASSRTGTGYNEQFF. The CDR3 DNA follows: TGTGCCAGCAGCCGGACAGGGACGGGATACAATGAGCAGTTCTTC.

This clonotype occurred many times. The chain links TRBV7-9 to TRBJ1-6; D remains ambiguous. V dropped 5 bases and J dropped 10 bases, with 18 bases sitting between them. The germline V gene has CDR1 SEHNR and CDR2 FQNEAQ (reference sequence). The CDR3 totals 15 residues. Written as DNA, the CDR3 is TGTGCCAGCAGCCAAGCGGGGATCCAGGTCTCACCCCTCCACTTT. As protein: CASSQAGIQVSPLHF.

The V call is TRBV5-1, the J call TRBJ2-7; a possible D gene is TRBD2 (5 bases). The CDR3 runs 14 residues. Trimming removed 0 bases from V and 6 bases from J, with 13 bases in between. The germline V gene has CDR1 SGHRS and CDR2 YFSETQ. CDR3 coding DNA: TGCGCCAGCAGCTTGGTTGGGAGATCCGCCGAGCAGTACTTC. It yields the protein CASSLVGRSAEQYF.

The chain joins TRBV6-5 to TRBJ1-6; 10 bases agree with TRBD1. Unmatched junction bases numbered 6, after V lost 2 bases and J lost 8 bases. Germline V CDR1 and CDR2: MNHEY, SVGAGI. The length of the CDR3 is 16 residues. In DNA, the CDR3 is TGTGCCAGCAGTTACAAGACCGGGACAGGGGATTCACCCCTCCACTTT. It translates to CASSYKTGTGDSPLHF.

CDR3 sequence reads: CASSLYGQETQYF. CDR3 nucleotide sequence: TGTGCCAGCAGCTTGTACGGGCAAGAGACCCAGTACTTC. This chain connects TRBV7-9 to TRBJ2-5, with D hard to call. V lost 3 bases and J lost 2, with 7 bases in between. This CDR3 spans 13 amino acids. CDR1 and CDR2 (germline): SEHNR, FQNEAQ (reference sequence).

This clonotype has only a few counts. Here the CDR3 DNA reads TGCGCCAGCAGCTTGAAGGGCCCAACCTACGAGCAGTACTTC. Its translation: CASSLKGPTYEQYF. The chain couples TRBV5-1 to TRBJ2-7, with unresolved D. Germline V gives CDR1 SGHRS, CDR2 YFSETQ. Trimming removed 1 base from V and 2 bases from J, with 10 bases in between. This CDR3 is 14 amino acids long.

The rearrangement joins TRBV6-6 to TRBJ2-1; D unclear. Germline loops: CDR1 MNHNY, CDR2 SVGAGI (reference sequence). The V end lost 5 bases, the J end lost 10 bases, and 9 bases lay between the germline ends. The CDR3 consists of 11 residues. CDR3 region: CASSTMREQFF. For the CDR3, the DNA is TGTGCCAGCAGTACGATGCGCGAGCAGTTCTTC.

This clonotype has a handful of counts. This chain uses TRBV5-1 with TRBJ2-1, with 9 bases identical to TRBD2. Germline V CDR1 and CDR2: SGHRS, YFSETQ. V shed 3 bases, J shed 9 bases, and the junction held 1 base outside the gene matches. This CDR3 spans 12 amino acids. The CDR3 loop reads CASSYSGGEQFF. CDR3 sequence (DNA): TGCGCCAGCAGCTATAGCGGGGGTGAGCAGTTCTTC.

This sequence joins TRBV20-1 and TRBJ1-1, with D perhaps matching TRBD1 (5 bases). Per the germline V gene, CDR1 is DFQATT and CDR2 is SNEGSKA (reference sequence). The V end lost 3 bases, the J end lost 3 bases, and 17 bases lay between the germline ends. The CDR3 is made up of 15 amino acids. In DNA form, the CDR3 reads TGCAGTGCTAGCCCGAACCGACAGTTTGACACTGAAGCTTTCTTT. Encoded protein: CSASPNRQFDTEAFF.

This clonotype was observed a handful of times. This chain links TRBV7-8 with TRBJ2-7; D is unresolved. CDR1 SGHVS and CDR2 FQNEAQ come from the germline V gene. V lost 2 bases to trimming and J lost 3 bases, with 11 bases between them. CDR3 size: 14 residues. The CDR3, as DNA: TGTGCCAGCAGCTTAACGGCGATCCGCTACGAGCAGTACTTC. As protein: CASSLTAIRYEQYF.

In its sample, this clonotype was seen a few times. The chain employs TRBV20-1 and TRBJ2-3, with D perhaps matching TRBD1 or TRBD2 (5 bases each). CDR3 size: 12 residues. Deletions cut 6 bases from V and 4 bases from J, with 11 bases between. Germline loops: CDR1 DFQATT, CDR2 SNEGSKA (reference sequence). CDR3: CSATGPSDTQYF. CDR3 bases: TGCAGTGCAACGGGACCTTCAGATACGCAGTATTTT.

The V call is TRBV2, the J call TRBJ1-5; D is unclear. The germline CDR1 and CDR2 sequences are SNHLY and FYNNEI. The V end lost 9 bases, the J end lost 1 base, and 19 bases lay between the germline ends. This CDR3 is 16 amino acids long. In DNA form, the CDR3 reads TGTGCCAGTAGTAGAAGCCACGCCGAGAGCAATCAGCCCCAGCATTTT. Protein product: CASSRSHAESNQPQHF.